This is a list of T cell receptor beta chains from one sample in a study of blood T cell repertoires in COVID-19. The data were produced by immunoSEQ multiplex PCR, yet TCRdb's version contains in-frame clones alone and is incomplete. This table has just over 250,000 clones, 86% appearing once. Material for sequencing was peripheral blood. The receptors were sampled from a man in his forties who had recovered from COVID-19. The CDR3 runs from the conserved cysteine through the conserved F or W. Fields, in order: clone size, V gene, J gene, D gene, CDR3 DNA, CDR3 protein. D genes are given only for firm matches. Expanded clones get a size class; other rows say once, few or many, or leave the size out.

NA	TRBV10-3	TRBJ2-1	TRBD2	TGTGCCATCAAATCGGCTAGCGGGACGGCTTACAATGAGCAGTTCTTC	CAIKSASGTAYNEQFF
once	TRBV7-2	TRBJ2-4	TRBD1	TGTGCCAGCAGCCTCGGGACAGTCCTAGGGGGTTTAGCCAAAAACATTCAGTACTTC	CASSLGTVLGGLAKNIQYF
NA	TRBV6-5	TRBJ2-1	TRBD2	TGTGCCAGCAGACTAGCGGGGGGAGGCCCTGAGCAGTTCTTC	CASRLAGGGPEQFF
NA	TRBV27	TRBJ2-2	NA	TGTGCCAGCAGCTTATTCGGGGCCGGGGAGCTGTTTTTT	CASSLFGAGELFF
NA	TRBV9	TRBJ2-3	TRBD2	TGTGCCAGCAGCGTAGTGGGCGGGGGGACAGATACGCAGTATTTT	CASSVVGGGTDTQYF
once	TRBV20-1	TRBJ1-2	NA	TGCAGTGCTACAAAGACAGGCTCTCACACCTTC	CSATKTGSHTF
NA	TRBV27	TRBJ2-1	TRBD2	TGTGCCAGCAGTTCCCTAGGGGCGGGAGTACACAATGAGCAGTTCTTC	CASSSLGAGVHNEQFF
NA	TRBV29-1	TRBJ2-1	TRBD2	TGCAGCGCTACTCCGGGACTAGCGTTTGGTGAGCAGTTCTTC	CSATPGLAFGEQFF
NA	TRBV4-1	TRBJ2-1	TRBD2	TGCGCCAGCAGCCAGGGGGAAAGGACTAGCAAGCAGTTCTTC	CASSQGERTSKQFF
few	TRBV6-1	TRBJ1-5	NA	TGTGCCAGCAGTGATCGCCCTGTGAGGGATCAGCCCCAGCATTTT	CASSDRPVRDQPQHF
NA	TRBV7-8	TRBJ2-3	NA	TGTGCCAGCAGCTTAGGGGGCTGGGAAGATACGCAGTATTTT	CASSLGGWEDTQYF
NA	TRBV7-9	TRBJ2-5	TRBD2	TGTGCCAGCAGCTTATATCTAGCGGGAGTATTGGAGACCCAGTACTTC	CASSLYLAGVLETQYF
NA	TRBV5-1	TRBJ2-1	TRBD2	TGCGCCAGCAGCCTATTAGGACTAGCGGGCTACAATGAGCAGTTCTTC	CASSLLGLAGYNEQFF
once	TRBV5-1	TRBJ2-3	TRBD2	TGCGCCAGCAGCTTGGTGGCGGGAGAGGCAGATACGCAGTATTTT	CASSLVAGEADTQYF
few	TRBV9	TRBJ1-1	TRBD1	TGTGCCAGCAGCCTAGGACAGGGGAGCGACACTGAAGCTTTCTTT	CASSLGQGSDTEAFF
NA	TRBV7-8	TRBJ1-2	TRBD1	TGTGCCAGCAGCTCCGGGGACAGGGAAATTTATGGCTACACCTTC	CASSSGDREIYGYTF
once	TRBV7-9	TRBJ2-3	TRBD2	TGTGCCAGCAGCTCCCTTCAGCGACTAGCGGGGGAAGATACGCAGTATTTT	CASSSLQRLAGEDTQYF
NA	TRBV13	TRBJ1-6	TRBD1	TGTGCCAGCAGCTTCCAACTTCGACAGGGAGTAGGTTCACCCCTCCACTTT	CASSFQLRQGVGSPLHF
NA	TRBV7-2	TRBJ2-5	TRBD1	TGTGCCAGCAGCTTGGGACAGCAAGAGACCCAGTACTTC	CASSLGQQETQYF
NA	TRBV29-1	TRBJ1-4	NA	TGCAGCGTTCACAGGGAAACGAATGAAAAACTGTTTTTT	CSVHRETNEKLFF
few	TRBV7-9	TRBJ1-2	NA	TGTGCCAGCAGCTTTCAGAAGGACATCGGCCTTGGCTACACCTTC	CASSFQKDIGLGYTF
NA	TRBV29-1	TRBJ1-1	NA	TGCAGCGTTGAAGGGGCGGGGGTTCACACTGAAGCTTTCTTT	CSVEGAGVHTEAFF
NA	TRBV18	TRBJ2-6	NA	TGTGCCAGCTCACTACACGTCCCTTCTGGGGCCAACGTCCTGACTTTC	CASSLHVPSGANVLTF
NA	TRBV5-4	TRBJ2-3	NA	TGTGCCAGCAGCTTTAGCGGTGGCACAGATACGCAGTATTTT	CASSFSGGTDTQYF
NA	TRBV9	TRBJ2-1	NA	TGTGCCAGCAGCGTAGTTCCGGAGCCGAGCTCCTACAATGAGCAGTTCTTC	CASSVVPEPSSYNEQFF
once	TRBV7-2	TRBJ2-7	NA	TGTGCCAGCAGCCGATCGGGGGCCTACGAGCAGTACTTC	CASSRSGAYEQYF
NA	TRBV6-6	TRBJ2-7	TRBD1	TGTGCCAGCAGTCGACTCGGACAGGCTAGCTCCTACGAGCAGTACTTC	CASSRLGQASSYEQYF